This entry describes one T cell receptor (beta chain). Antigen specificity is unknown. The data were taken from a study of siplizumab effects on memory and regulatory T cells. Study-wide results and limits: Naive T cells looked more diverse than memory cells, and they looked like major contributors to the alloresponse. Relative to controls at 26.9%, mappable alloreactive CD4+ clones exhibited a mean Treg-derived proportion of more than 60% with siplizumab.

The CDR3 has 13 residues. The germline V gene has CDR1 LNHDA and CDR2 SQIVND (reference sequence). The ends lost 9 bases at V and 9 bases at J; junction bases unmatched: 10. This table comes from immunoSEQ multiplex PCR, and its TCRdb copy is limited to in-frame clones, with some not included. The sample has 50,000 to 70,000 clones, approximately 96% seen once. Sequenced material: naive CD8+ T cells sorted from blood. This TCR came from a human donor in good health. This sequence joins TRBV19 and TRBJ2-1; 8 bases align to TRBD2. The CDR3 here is CASQVGGALEQFF. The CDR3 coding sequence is TGTGCCAGCCAGGTCGGGGGGGCGCTTGAGCAGTTCTTC. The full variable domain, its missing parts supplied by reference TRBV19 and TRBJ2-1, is DGGITQSPKYLFRKEGQNVTLSCEQNLNHDAMYWYRQDPGQGLRLIYYSQIVNDFQKGDIAEGYSVSREKKESFPLTVTSAQKNPTAFYLCASQVGGALEQFFGPGTRLTVL.